The rows below give T cell receptor beta chains drawn from one sample of a study of CD8+ T cells in alopecia areata. The assay was immunoSEQ multiplex PCR, and TCRdb's table has in-frame clones only and misses some. The table shows over 150,000 clones, with 45% to 75% occurring only once. Sequences were derived from CD4+ T cells sorted from blood, sampled at week 4, from a patient treated with tofacitinib. These receptors were obtained from a human donor with alopecia areata. The CDR3 runs from the conserved cysteine through the conserved F or W. D genes are given only for firm matches. Clone sizes are given selectively: once, few, many, or a class where the clone is expanded.

V gene	clone size	D gene	J gene	CDR3 DNA	CDR3 protein
TRBV23-1	few	NA	TRBJ2-3	TGCGCCCCCCATTTTTCCCGTCGAACATACACAGATACGCAGTATTTT	CAPHFSRRTYTDTQYF
TRBV19	NA	NA	TRBJ2-1	TGTGCCAGTAGTATTAGGCTCCAGCTGATTCCCCATGAGCAGTTCTTC	CASSIRLQLIPHEQFF
TRBV20-1	NA	NA	TRBJ2-5	TGCAGTGGACAGTGGAAAGAGACCCAGTACTTC	CSGQWKETQYF
TRBV29-1	few	NA	TRBJ2-1	TGCAGCGCGGATGGGGGTTACAATGAGCAGTTCTTC	CSADGGYNEQFF
TRBV30	NA	TRBD1	TRBJ2-5	TGTGCCTGCCTGACAGGGCGGGAGACCCAGTACTTC	CACLTGRETQYF
TRBV27	NA	TRBD1	TRBJ1-1	TGTGCCAGCAGTTCCTGGACAGGGATGAACACTGAAGCTTTCTTT	CASSSWTGMNTEAFF
TRBV29-1	NA	TRBD1	TRBJ2-7	TGCAGCGTTGAAGATCCAACGGGACAGGGTTTGAAGCAGTACTTC	CSVEDPTGQGLKQYF
TRBV4-1	NA	NA	TRBJ2-3	TGCGCCAGCAGCCAAGAAGTAGCGCGCAGAGATACGCAGTATTTT	CASSQEVARRDTQYF
TRBV10-3	NA	TRBD2	TRBJ2-7	TGTGCCATCAGTTCCGGGACTAGCGGGACCGAGCAGTACTTC	CAISSGTSGTEQYF
TRBV11-2	NA	NA	TRBJ1-1	TGTGCCAGCAGCTCCAACACTGAAGCTTTCTTT	CASSSNTEAFF
TRBV7-2	NA	NA	TRBJ1-5	TGTGCCAGCAGCTTCGGAAGGGCGGGTCAGCCCCAGCATTTT	CASSFGRAGQPQHF
TRBV18	NA	TRBD1	TRBJ2-1	TGTGCCAGCTCACCACCGGGACAGGGGGTTGAGCAGTTCTTC	CASSPPGQGVEQFF
TRBV6-1	NA	NA	TRBJ1-1	TGTGCCAGCGGGAGGACTGAAGCTTTCTTT	CASGRTEAFF
TRBV6-5	few	NA	TRBJ1-1	TGTGCCAGCAGTACCCCACAGGGAATGAACACTGAAGCTTTCTTT	CASSTPQGMNTEAFF
TRBV6-5	NA	TRBD2	TRBJ2-1	TGTGCCACCGCCGCCGCGACTAGCCAATCCTATGAGCAGTTCTTC	CATAAATSQSYEQFF
TRBV14	NA	NA	TRBJ1-5	TGTGCCAGCAGCCACGATATGGGACTACCTTATAGCAATCAGCCCCAGCATTTT	CASSHDMGLPYSNQPQHF
TRBV11-3	NA	NA	TRBJ2-2	TGTGCCAGCAGCCCATCGTACGGGGAGCTGTTTTTT	CASSPSYGELFF
TRBV30	NA	TRBD2	TRBJ2-5	TGTGCCTGGGCTAGCGGACAAGAGACCCAGTACTTC	CAWASGQETQYF
TRBV25-1	NA	TRBD2	TRBJ2-4	TGTGCCAGCAGTTGGAGGGAGGGAGCCAAAAACATTCAGTACTTC	CASSWREGAKNIQYF
TRBV30	NA	TRBD1	TRBJ2-7	TGTGCCTGGAGTGAGGACAGGGGTTACGAGCAGTACTTC	CAWSEDRGYEQYF
TRBV7-2	medium-sized	TRBD1	TRBJ2-1	TGTGCCAGCAGCTTGGGGACAGGGAGGTACAATGAGCAGTTCTTC	CASSLGTGRYNEQFF
TRBV25-1	NA	NA	TRBJ1-2	TGTGCCAGCAGTGAATCAGGGAGATTTACCTTC	CASSESGRFTF
TRBV10-3	NA	NA	TRBJ1-4	TGTGCCATCAGTGAGTCGAATCCGCGTGGGGAAAAACTGTTTTTT	CAISESNPRGEKLFF
TRBV30	NA	TRBD1	TRBJ2-5	TGTGCCTGGGGGACAGGGCGGGAGACCCAGTACTTC	CAWGTGRETQYF
TRBV11-2	few	NA	TRBJ2-5	TGTGCCAGCAGCTTAGATAGAGGGCCTCAGTACTTC	CASSLDRGPQYF
TRBV30	NA	NA	TRBJ2-7	TGTGCCAGTGAAACAGGCGGATACGAGCAGTACTTC	CASETGGYEQYF
TRBV25-1	few	NA	TRBJ2-2	TGTGCCAGCAGCCGTTTAGCCGGGGAGCTGTTTTTT	CASSRLAGELFF
TRBV6-5	NA	NA	TRBJ2-5	TGTGCCAGCAGTTACTCGAGGGGAGGAGGGCAAGAGACCCAGTACTTC	CASSYSRGGGQETQYF
TRBV4-1	NA	NA	TRBJ2-7	TGCGCCAGCAGCCAAGGGTCAGGGAGGCGGTACGAGCAGTACTTC	CASSQGSGRRYEQYF
TRBV29-1	once	NA	TRBJ1-1	TGCAGCGTTCAGGAGGGGCGCAACACTGAAGCTTTCTTT	CSVQEGRNTEAFF
TRBV29-1	NA	TRBD1	TRBJ2-1	TGCAGCGCCAGGGACAGGATGTCCTACAATGAGCAGTTCTTC	CSARDRMSYNEQFF
TRBV30	once	NA	TRBJ1-2	TGTGCCTGGAGTGTATTGAATAACTATGGCTACACCTTC	CAWSVLNNYGYTF
TRBV20-1	NA	NA	TRBJ2-3	TGCAGTGCTAGTACCTGGGATACGCAGTATTTT	CSASTWDTQYF